The clone carrying this TCR beta chain was seen repeatedly, ten times or more. Its antigen is not identified. This entry is derived from a study of CD8+CD57+ T cells in acquired aplastic anemia. Study summary: When averaged, DNA from sorted CD4+ and CD8+ cells came to approximately 3 ug.

Study results and caveats: Patients and controls turned out to have around 29 CD8+ CDR3 sequences in common. The study found no significant CD8+ Simpson's diversity difference between patients and controls.

Only patients with CD8+CD57+ cell expansion on flow cytometry were chosen for sequencing. CDR3 and TCR beta VDJ profiling relied on genomic DNA as the template. TCRdb called the reads again in MiXCR, with one record for every CDR3 protein. The sample has fewer than 300,000 distinct CDR3 sequences, approximately 79% seen once. The V end was cut by 3 bases, the J end by 8 bases, with 21 bases between. Germline V CDR1 and CDR2: SGDLS, YYNGEE. CDR3 length: 16 amino acids. The sample taken for sequencing was sorted CD4+, CD8+, or CD8+CD57+ T cells (not recorded which) from PBMCs. The receptor's source is a human donor with aplastic anemia. This rearrangement joins TRBV9 to TRBJ2-1; no firm D call. The CDR3 DNA follows: TGTGCCAGCAGCGAGGGCCCCTCGCACAATTCTTATGAGCAGTTCTTC. As protein: CASSEGPSHNSYEQFF.